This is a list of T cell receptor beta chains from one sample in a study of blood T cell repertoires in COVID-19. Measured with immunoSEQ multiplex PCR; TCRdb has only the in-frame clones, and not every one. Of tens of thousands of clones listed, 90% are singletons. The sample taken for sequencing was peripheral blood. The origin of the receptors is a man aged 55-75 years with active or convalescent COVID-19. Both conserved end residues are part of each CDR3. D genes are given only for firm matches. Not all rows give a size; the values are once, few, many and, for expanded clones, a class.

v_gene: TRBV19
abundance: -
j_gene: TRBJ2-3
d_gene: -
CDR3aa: CASSPGLHTDTQYF
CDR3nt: TGTGCCAGTAGTCCGGGACTGCACACAGATACGCAGTATTTT

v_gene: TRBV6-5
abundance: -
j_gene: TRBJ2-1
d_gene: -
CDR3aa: CASSYSLTRSNEQFF
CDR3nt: TGTGCCAGCAGTTACTCGCTGACTAGGAGCAATGAGCAGTTCTTC

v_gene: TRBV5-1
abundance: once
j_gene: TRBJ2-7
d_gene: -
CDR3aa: CASSISGGPYEQYF
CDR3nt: TGCGCCAGCAGTATTTCGGGGGGCCCCTACGAGCAGTACTTC

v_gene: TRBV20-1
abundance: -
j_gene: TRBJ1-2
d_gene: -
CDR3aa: CSARDLYGYTF
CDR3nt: TGCAGTGCTAGAGATCTCTATGGCTACACCTTC

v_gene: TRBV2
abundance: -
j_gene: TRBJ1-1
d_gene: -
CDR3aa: CASSEGAGGTEAFF
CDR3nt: TGTGCCAGCAGTGAGGGGGCTGGGGGCACTGAAGCTTTCTTT

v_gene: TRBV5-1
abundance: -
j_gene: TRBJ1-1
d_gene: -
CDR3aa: CASRRGVDTEAFF
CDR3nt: TGCGCCAGCAGGCGGGGGGTCGACACTGAAGCTTTCTTT

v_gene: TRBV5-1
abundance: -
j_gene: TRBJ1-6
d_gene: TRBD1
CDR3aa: CASSPGGQGGSPLHF
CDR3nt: TGCGCCAGCAGCCCCGGGGGACAGGGGGGATCACCCCTCCACTTT

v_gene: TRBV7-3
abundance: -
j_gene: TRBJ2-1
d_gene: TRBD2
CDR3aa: CASSTSGNNEQFF
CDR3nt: TGTGCCAGCAGCACTAGCGGGAACAATGAGCAGTTCTTC

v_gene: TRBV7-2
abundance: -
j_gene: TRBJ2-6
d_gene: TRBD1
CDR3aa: CASSSQGAPGANVLTF
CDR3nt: TGTGCCAGCAGCTCTCAGGGGGCGCCTGGGGCCAACGTCCTGACTTTC

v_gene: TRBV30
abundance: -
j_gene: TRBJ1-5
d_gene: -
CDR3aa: CAWSVPGRNQPQHF
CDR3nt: TGTGCCTGGAGTGTACCAGGCCGCAATCAGCCCCAGCATTTT

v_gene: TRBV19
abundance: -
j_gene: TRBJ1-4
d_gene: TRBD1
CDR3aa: CASRVRGHLTPEKLFF
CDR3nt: TGTGCCAGTAGAGTTAGGGGGCATCTCACCCCCGAAAAACTGTTTTTT

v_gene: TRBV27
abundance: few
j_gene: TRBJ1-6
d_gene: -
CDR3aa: CASSLKSENSPLHF
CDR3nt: TGTGCCAGCAGTTTAAAGTCAGAAAATTCACCCCTCCACTTT

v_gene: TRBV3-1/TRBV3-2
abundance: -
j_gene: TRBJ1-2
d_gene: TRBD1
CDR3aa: CASSPRDRGLSNYGYTF
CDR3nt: TGTGCCAGCAGCCCCAGGGACAGGGGACTTTCTAACTATGGCTACACCTTC

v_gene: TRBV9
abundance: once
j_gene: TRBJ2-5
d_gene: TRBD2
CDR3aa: CASSDGTSGSQETQYF
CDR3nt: TGTGCCAGCAGCGACGGGACTAGCGGGAGCCAAGAGACCCAGTACTTC

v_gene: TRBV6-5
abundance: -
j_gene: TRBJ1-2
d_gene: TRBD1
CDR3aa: CACTTGDYGYTF
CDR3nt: TGTGCCTGCACAACAGGGGACTATGGCTACACCTTC

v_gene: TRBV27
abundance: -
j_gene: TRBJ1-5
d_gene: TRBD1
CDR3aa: CASHPGTASNQPQHF
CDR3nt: TGTGCCAGCCACCCCGGGACAGCTAGCAATCAGCCCCAGCATTTT

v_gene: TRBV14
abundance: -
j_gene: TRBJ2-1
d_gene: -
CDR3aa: CASSQDLTLRSQEYNEQFF
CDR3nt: TGTGCCAGCAGCCAAGATCTAACGCTCAGGTCCCAAGAATACAATGAGCAGTTCTTC

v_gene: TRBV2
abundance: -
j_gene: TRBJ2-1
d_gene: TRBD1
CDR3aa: CASSDRPGQAPYEQFF
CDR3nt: TGTGCCAGCAGCGACCGCCCGGGACAGGCCCCCTATGAGCAGTTCTTC

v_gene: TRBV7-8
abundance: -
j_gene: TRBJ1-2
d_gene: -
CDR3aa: CASSQGPQSGGYTF
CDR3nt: TGTGCCAGCAGCCAAGGGCCCCAAAGCGGGGGCTACACCTTC

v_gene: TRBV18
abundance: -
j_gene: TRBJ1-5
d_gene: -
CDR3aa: CASSPGQGIYQPQHF
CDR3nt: TGTGCCAGCTCACCAGGGCAGGGGATTTATCAGCCCCAGCATTTT

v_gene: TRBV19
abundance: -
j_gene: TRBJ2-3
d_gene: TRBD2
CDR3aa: CASNGGGADTQYF
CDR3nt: TGTGCCAGTAATGGGGGGGGAGCAGATACGCAGTATTTT

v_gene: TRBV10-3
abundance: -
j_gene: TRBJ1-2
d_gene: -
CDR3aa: CAISESTGDYGYTF
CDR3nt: TGTGCCATCAGTGAGTCGACAGGAGACTATGGCTACACCTTC

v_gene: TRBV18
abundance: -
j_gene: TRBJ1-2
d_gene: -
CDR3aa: CASSPAQGGDGYTF
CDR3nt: TGTGCCAGCTCACCAGCACAGGGAGGGGACGGCTACACCTTC

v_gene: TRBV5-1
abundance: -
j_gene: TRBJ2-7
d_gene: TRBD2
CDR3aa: CASSLEGTSVDEQYF
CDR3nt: TGCGCCAGCAGCTTGGAGGGGACTAGCGTCGACGAGCAGTACTTC

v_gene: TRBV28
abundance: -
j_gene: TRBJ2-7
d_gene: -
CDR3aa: CASSYRRTYSYEQYF
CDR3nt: TGTGCCAGCAGTTACAGGCGAACCTATTCCTACGAGCAGTACTTC

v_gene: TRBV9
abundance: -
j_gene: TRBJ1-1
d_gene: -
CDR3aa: CASSVVRGYTTEAFF
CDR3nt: TGTGCCAGCAGCGTAGTCAGGGGATATACCACTGAAGCTTTCTTT

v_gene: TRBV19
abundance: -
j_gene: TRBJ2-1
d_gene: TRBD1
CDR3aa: CASSIRDRSFSYNEQFF
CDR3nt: TGTGCCAGTAGTATTAGGGACAGATCCTTCTCCTACAATGAGCAGTTCTTC

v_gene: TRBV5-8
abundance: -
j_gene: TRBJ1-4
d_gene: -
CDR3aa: CASSFESHEKLFF
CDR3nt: TGTGCCAGCAGCTTTGAGAGCCATGAAAAACTGTTTTTT

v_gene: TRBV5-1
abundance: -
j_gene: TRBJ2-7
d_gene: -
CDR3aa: CASSLSTNSYEQYF
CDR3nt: TGCGCCAGCAGCTTGTCCACTAACTCCTACGAGCAGTACTTC

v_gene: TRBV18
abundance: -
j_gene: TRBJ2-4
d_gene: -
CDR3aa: CASSPRWPPLAKNIQYF
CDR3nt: TGTGCCAGCTCACCACGGTGGCCTCCTTTGGCCAAAAACATTCAGTACTTC

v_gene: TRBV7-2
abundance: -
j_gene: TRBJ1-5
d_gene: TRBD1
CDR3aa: CASSLGDSLLDDNQPQHF
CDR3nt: TGTGCCAGCAGCTTAGGGGACAGCCTCCTTGATGACAATCAGCCCCAGCATTTT

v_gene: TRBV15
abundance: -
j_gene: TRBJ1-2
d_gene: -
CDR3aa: CATTLQEGLGYTF
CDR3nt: TGTGCCACCACCCTTCAGGAGGGACTTGGCTACACCTTC

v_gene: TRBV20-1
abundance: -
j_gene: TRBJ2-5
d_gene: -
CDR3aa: CSTTDTSTQYF
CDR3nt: TGCAGTACAACGGACACGTCGACCCAGTACTTC

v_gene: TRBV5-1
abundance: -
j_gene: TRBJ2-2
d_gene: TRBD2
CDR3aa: CASSPTGGGTGELFF
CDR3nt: TGCGCCAGCAGCCCGACGGGAGGAGGTACCGGGGAGCTGTTTTTT

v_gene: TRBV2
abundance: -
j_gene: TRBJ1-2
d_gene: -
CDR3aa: CASSFEDGYTF
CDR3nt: TGTGCCAGCAGTTTCGAGGATGGCTACACCTTC

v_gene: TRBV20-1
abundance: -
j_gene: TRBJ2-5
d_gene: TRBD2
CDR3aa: CSASPSGNRFQETQYF
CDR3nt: TGCAGTGCTAGTCCTAGCGGCAATAGATTTCAAGAGACCCAGTACTTC

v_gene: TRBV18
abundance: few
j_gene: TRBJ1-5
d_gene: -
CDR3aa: CASSPIRGGEPQHF
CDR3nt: TGTGCCAGCTCCCCGATACGGGGAGGTGAGCCCCAGCATTTT

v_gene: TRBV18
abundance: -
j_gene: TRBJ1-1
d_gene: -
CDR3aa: CASSPWGRNTEAFF
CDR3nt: TGTGCCAGCTCACCCTGGGGCAGGAACACTGAAGCTTTCTTT

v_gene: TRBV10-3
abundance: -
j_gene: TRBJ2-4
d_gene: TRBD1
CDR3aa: CAISESQGAGNIQYF
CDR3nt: TGTGCCATCAGTGAGTCCCAGGGGGCGGGAAACATTCAGTACTTC

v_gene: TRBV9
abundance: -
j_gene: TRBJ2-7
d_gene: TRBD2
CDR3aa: CASSVLSGGEQYF
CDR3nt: TGTGCCAGCAGCGTACTCTCGGGGGGCGAGCAGTACTTC

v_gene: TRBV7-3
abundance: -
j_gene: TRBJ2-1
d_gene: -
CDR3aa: CASSTPVANSYNEQFF
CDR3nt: TGTGCCAGCAGCACCCCTGTCGCGAATTCCTACAATGAGCAGTTCTTC

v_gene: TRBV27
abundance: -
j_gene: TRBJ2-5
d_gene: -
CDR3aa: CASSPGGRQETQYF
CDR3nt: TGTGCCAGCAGTCCAGGGGGGCGCCAAGAGACCCAGTACTTC

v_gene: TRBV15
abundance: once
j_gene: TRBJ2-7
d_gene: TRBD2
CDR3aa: CATSLAGEQYF
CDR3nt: TGTGCCACCAGTCTAGCGGGAGAGCAGTACTTC

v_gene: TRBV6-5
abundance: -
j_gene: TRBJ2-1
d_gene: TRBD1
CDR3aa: CASSRQGTYEQFF
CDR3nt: TGTGCCAGCAGTAGACAGGGAACGTATGAGCAGTTCTTC

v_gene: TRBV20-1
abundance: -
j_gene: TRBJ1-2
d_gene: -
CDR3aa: CSAQDPAGDTF
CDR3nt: TGCAGTGCTCAGGACCCGGCGGGAGACACCTTC